Below, one TCR beta chain is given with its context. What it binds is not known. Repertoires were generated with immunoSEQ multiplex PCR, while TCRdb's copy carries only in-frame clones and drops some. Among 26,000 or so clones listed, more than 80% were seen once. The length of the CDR3 is 14 residues. The germline gives CDR1 SGHNT, CDR2 YENEEA. The V segment lost 7 bases and the J segment 6 bases; nucleotides outside the gene matches: 6. The sample is drawn from a study of lymphopenia after photon versus proton radiotherapy. Study results and caveats: Relative stability marked proton patients; photon patients lost diversity and naive cells. Post-nadir diversity loss with photons came from oligoclonal expansion, particularly CD8+ Temra cells.

This chain joins TRBV11-3 and TRBJ2-2; 9 bases match TRBD1. Sequenced here: peripheral blood, sampled from a patient treated with photon-based radiotherapy. This sequence was found in a man aged 25-40 years with gastric cancer. Here the CDR3 reads CASNKQGAAGELFF. The CDR3 DNA reads TGTGCCAGCAACAAACAGGGGGCCGCCGGGGAGCTGTTTTTT.